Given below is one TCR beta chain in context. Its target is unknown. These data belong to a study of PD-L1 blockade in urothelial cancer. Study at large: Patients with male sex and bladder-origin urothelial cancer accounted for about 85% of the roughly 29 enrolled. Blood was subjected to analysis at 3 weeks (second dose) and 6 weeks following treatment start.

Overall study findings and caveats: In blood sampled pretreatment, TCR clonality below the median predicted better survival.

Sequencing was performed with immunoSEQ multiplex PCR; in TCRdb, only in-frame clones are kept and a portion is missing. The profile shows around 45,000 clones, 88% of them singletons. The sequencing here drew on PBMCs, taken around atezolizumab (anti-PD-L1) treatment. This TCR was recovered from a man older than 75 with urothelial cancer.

This CDR3 is CASSLAHLNTGELFF. CDR3 in DNA: TGTGCCAGCAGCTTGGCCCATTTGAACACCGGGGAGCTGTTTTTT. The J gene is TRBJ2-2, the V gene TRBV7-2; no reliable D call. Trimming removed 3 bases from V and 1 base from J, with 9 bases in between. CDR1 is SGHTA, CDR2 FQGNSA, per germline. The CDR3 is 15 amino acids.